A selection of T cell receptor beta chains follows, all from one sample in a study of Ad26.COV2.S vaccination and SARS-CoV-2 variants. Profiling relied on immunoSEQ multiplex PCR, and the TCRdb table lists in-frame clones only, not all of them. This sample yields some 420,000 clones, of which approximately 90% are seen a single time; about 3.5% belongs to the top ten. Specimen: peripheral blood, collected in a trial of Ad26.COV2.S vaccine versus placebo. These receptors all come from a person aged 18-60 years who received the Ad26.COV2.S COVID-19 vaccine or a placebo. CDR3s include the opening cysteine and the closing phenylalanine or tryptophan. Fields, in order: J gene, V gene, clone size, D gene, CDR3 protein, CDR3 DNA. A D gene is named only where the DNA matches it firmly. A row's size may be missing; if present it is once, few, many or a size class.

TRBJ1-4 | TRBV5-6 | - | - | CASSWWTSTNEKLFF | TGTGCCAGCAGCTGGTGGACATCAACTAATGAAAAACTGTTTTTT
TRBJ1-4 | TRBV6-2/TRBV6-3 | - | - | CASSYAIWGRGTTTNEKLFF | TGTGCCAGCAGTTACGCGATATGGGGGCGCGGGACTACGACTAATGAAAAACTGTTTTTT
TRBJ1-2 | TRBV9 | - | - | CASSVNWGDYGYTF | TGTGCCAGCAGCGTAAACTGGGGCGATTATGGCTACACCTTC
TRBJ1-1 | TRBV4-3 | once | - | CASSQDQNRATEAFF | TGCGCCAGCAGCCAAGATCAAAATAGGGCCACTGAAGCTTTCTTT
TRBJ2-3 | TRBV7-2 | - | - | CASSLEVEDTQYF | TGTGCCAGCAGCTTAGAGGTCGAAGATACGCAGTATTTT
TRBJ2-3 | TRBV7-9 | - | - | CASSFHVDTQYF | TGTGCCAGCAGCTTTCACGTAGATACGCAGTATTTT
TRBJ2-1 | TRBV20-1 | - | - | CSASVRWSSYNEQFF | TGCAGTGCTAGTGTTCGGTGGAGCTCCTACAATGAGCAGTTCTTC
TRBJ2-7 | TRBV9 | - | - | CASSVGEWFYRSYEQYF | TGTGCCAGCAGCGTAGGGGAGTGGTTTTACCGCTCCTACGAGCAGTACTTC
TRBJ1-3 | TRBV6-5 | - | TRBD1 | CASTGQLSSGNTIYF | TGTGCCAGCACGGGACAGCTGAGCTCTGGAAACACCATATATTTT
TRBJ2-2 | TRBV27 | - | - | CASSLRPGTGELFF | TGTGCCAGCAGTTTACGGCCGGGGACCGGGGAGCTGTTTTTT
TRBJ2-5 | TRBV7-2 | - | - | CASSLVAQETQYF | TGTGCCAGCAGCTTAGTCGCCCAAGAGACCCAGTACTTC
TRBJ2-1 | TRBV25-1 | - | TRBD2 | CASSLGGGNEQFF | TGTGCCAGCAGTCTCGGCGGGGGGAATGAGCAGTTCTTC
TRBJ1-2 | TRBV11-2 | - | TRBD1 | CASSLPETGFYGYTF | TGTGCCAGCAGCTTACCCGAGACAGGGTTCTATGGCTACACCTTC
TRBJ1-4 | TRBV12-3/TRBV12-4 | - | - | CASSLLRNEKLFF | TGTGCCAGCAGTTTACTGCGTAATGAAAAACTGTTTTTT
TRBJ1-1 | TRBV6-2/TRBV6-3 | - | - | CASSWDSNTEAFF | TGTGCCAGCAGTTGGGATTCGAACACTGAAGCTTTCTTT
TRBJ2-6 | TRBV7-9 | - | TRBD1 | CASRWTGTGAGANVLTF | TGTGCCAGCAGGTGGACCGGGACAGGGGCTGGGGCCAACGTCCTGACTTTC
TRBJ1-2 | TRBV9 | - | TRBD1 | CASSATGGGGYTF | TGTGCCAGCAGCGCAACAGGGGGTGGTGGCTACACCTTC
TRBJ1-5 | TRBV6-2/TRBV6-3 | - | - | CASSPGPGGPSRQPQHF | TGTGCCAGCAGCCCTGGCCCGGGGGGCCCCAGTAGGCAGCCCCAGCATTTT
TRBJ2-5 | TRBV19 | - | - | CASSNVYKETQYF | TGTGCCAGTAGTAATGTGTACAAAGAGACCCAGTACTTC
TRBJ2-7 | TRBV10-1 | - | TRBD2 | CASSGSGTDEQYF | TGCGCCAGCAGTGGGAGCGGGACCGACGAGCAGTACTTC
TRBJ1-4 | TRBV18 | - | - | CASSPSARPATNEKLFF | TGTGCCAGCTCACCAAGCGCCAGGCCAGCAACTAATGAAAAACTGTTTTTT
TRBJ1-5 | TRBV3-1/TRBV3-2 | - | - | CASSEVWENQPQHF | TGTGCCAGCAGCGAGGTTTGGGAAAATCAGCCCCAGCATTTT
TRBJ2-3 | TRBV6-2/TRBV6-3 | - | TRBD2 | CASSAGVVRDTQYF | TGTGCCAGCAGTGCGGGGGTCGTGCGGGATACGCAGTATTTT
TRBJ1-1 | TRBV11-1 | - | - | CASSMGTEAFF | TGTGCCAGCAGCATGGGGACCGAAGCTTTCTTT
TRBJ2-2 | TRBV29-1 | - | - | CSVEKPWGTGELFF | TGCAGCGTTGAAAAGCCGTGGGGCACCGGGGAGCTGTTTTTT
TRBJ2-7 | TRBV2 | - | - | CASRGTDSLSYEQYF | TGTGCCAGCAGGGGCACAGATTCTCTCTCCTACGAGCAGTACTTC
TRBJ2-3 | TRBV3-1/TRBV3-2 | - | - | CASSQGGGPSDTQYF | TGTGCCAGCAGCCAAGGCGGGGGCCCCTCAGATACGCAGTATTTT
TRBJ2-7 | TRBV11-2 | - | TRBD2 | CASSLSTGLAGVYEQYF | TGTGCCAGCAGCCTCTCAACGGGACTAGCGGGGGTGTACGAGCAGTACTTC
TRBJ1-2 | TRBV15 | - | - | CATSRDRDRHGYTF | TGTGCCACCAGCAGAGATCGTGATCGGCATGGCTACACCTTC
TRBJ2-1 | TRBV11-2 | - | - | CASSHPGAGVSYNEQFF | TGTGCCAGCAGCCATCCCGGAGCCGGGGTCTCCTACAATGAGCAGTTCTTC
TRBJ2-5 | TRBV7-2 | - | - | CASSLVLRGETQYF | TGTGCCAGCAGCCTGGTCCTACGGGGAGAGACCCAGTACTTC
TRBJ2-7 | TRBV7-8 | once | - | CASSRILYEQYF | TGTGCCAGCAGCCGTATCCTCTACGAGCAGTACTTC
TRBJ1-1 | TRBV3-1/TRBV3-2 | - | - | CASSQVSRNTEAFF | TGTGCCAGCAGCCAAGTCTCCAGGAACACTGAAGCTTTCTTT
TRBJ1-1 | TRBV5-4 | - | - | CASSLELGQILNTEAFF | TGTGCCAGCAGCTTGGAGCTCGGGCAGATCTTAAACACTGAAGCTTTCTTT
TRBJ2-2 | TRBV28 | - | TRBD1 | CASSLDRGTGELFF | TGTGCCAGCAGCTTGGACAGGGGAACCGGGGAGCTGTTTTTT
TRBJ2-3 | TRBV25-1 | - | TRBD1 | CASSELRTGGADTQYF | TGTGCCAGCAGTGAATTAAGGACAGGGGGCGCAGATACGCAGTATTTT
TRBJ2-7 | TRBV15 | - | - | CATSRDRPPLHEQYF | TGTGCCACCAGCAGAGATCGGCCCCCACTCCACGAGCAGTACTTC
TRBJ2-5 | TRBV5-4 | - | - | CASSWVQETQYF | TGTGCCAGCAGCTGGGTTCAAGAGACCCAGTACTTC
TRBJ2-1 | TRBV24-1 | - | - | CATRERKGSYNEQFF | TGTGCCACCAGGGAACGGAAAGGCTCCTACAATGAGCAGTTCTTC
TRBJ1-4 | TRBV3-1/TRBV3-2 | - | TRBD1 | CASSPSLTMDRVDEKLFF | TGTGCCAGCAGCCCCAGTCTTACGATGGACAGGGTCGACGAAAAACTGTTTTTT
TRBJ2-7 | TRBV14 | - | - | CASSLSSYEQYF | TGTGCCAGCAGCCTGAGCTCCTACGAGCAGTACTTC
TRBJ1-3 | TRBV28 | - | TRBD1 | CASNRGIVGNTIYF | TGTGCCAGCAACAGGGGAATTGTCGGAAACACCATATATTTT
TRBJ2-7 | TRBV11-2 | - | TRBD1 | CASSLVPGQSSYEQYF | TGTGCCAGCAGCCTCGTCCCGGGACAGAGCTCCTACGAGCAGTACTTC
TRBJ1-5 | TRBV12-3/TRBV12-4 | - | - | CASSFLPREPQHF | TGTGCCAGCAGTTTCTTGCCCCGGGAGCCCCAGCATTTT
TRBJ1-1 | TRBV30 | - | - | CAWSVLRDFLSNTEAFF | TGTGCCTGGAGTGTACTTAGGGACTTTTTATCGAACACTGAAGCTTTCTTT
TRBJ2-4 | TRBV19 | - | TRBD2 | CARKGRGVLENIQYF | TGTGCCAGAAAAGGGCGGGGGGTATTAGAAAACATTCAGTACTTC
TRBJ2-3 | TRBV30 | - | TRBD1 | CAWSKGAADTQYF | TGTGCCTGGAGTAAGGGGGCTGCAGATACGCAGTATTTT
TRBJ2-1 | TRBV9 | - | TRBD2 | CASSVDSPGGRAEQFF | TGTGCCAGCAGCGTAGACTCGCCGGGGGGGCGGGCTGAGCAGTTCTTC
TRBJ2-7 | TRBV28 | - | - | CASRAGPRPNEQYF | TGTGCCAGCAGGGCGGGACCCCGGCCCAACGAGCAGTACTTC
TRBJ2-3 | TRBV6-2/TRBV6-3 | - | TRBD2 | CASSWLAGEYTQYF | TGTGCCAGCAGTTGGCTAGCGGGGGAATATACGCAGTATTTT
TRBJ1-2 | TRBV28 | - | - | CASSQIRESPYGYTF | TGTGCCAGCAGTCAGATCAGGGAAAGCCCCTATGGCTACACCTTC
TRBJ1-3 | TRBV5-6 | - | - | CASSLEINSPGNTIYF | TGTGCCAGCAGCCTAGAAATAAATAGTCCTGGAAACACCATATATTTT
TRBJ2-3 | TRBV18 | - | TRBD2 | CASSPSGTSGSTDTQYF | TGTGCCAGCTCACCAAGCGGGACTAGCGGTAGCACAGATACGCAGTATTTT
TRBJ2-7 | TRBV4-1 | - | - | CASSQAQGSYEQYF | TGCGCCAGCAGCCAAGCCCAGGGATCCTACGAGCAGTACTTC
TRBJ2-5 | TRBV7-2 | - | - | CASSLIREETQYF | TGTGCCAGCAGCTTAATAAGAGAAGAGACCCAGTACTTC
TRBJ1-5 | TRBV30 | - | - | CAWSADRGGQPQHF | TGTGCCTGGAGCGCGGATCGGGGGGGTCAGCCCCAGCATTTT
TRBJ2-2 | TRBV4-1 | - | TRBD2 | CASSQARLAGALETGELFF | TGCGCCAGCAGCCAAGCCCGACTAGCGGGGGCCCTGGAAACCGGGGAGCTGTTTTTT
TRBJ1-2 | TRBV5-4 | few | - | CASTNGIGTPYGYTF | TGTGCCAGCACCAACGGGATCGGAACCCCCTATGGCTACACCTTC
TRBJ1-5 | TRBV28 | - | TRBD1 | CASRRDRAFQQPQHF | TGTGCCAGCAGACGAGACAGGGCGTTTCAACAGCCCCAGCATTTT
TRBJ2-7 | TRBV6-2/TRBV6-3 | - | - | CASSYGGVEQYF | TGTGCCAGCAGTTATGGAGGGGTCGAGCAGTACTTC